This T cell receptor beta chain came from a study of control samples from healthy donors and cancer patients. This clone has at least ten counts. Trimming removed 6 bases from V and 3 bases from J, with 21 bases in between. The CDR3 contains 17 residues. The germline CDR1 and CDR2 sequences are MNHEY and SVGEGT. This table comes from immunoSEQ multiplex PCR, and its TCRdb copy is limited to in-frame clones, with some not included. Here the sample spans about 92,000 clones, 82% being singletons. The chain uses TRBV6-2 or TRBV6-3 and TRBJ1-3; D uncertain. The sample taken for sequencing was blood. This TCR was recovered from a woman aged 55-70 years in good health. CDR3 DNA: TGTGCCAGCAGCAGGACCCATTCCAGCATACTTGGAAACACCATATATTTT. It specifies CASSRTHSSILGNTIYF.